The rows below give T cell receptor beta chains drawn from one sample of a study of identifying expanded T cells in peripheral blood. TCRdb keeps only in-frame clones here, not all; method: immunoSEQ multiplex PCR. In the table there are 95,000 to 150,000 clones, 84% of which are singletons. Input material: blood. The origin of the receptors is a person aged 18 to 75 in good health. The CDR3 runs from the conserved cysteine through the conserved F or W. D genes are given only for firm matches. Some rows have no size entry. The others give once, few or many, or a class for an expanded clone.

V gene	clone size	J gene	D gene	CDR3 protein	CDR3 DNA
TRBV5-5	NA	TRBJ1-3	NA	CASSRQTGNTIYF	TGTGCCAGCAGCAGACAGACTGGAAACACCATATATTTT
TRBV6-6	NA	TRBJ1-5	NA	CASTHEEDYSNQPQHF	TGTGCCAGCACCCACGAGGAGGATTATAGCAATCAGCCCCAGCATTTT
TRBV5-4	NA	TRBJ1-2	NA	CASSPGGSVNYGYTF	TGTGCCAGCAGCCCCGGGGGGTCCGTCAACTATGGCTACACCTTC
TRBV5-8	NA	TRBJ1-1	NA	CASSLLKLAMNTEAFF	TGTGCCAGCAGCTTGCTGAAGCTAGCTATGAACACTGAAGCTTTCTTT
TRBV4-3	NA	TRBJ2-4	NA	CASSQDTGGLAKNIQYF	TGCGCCAGCAGCCAAGACACTGGAGGGCTCGCCAAAAACATTCAGTACTTC
TRBV5-8	NA	TRBJ2-7	NA	CASSLFKFVSSVLRDEQYF	TGTGCCAGCAGCTTGTTTAAGTTCGTTAGTAGTGTGCTGCGGGACGAGCAGTACTTC
TRBV6-4	NA	TRBJ1-2	TRBD1	CASSRDRGGYGYTF	TGTGCCAGCAGTAGGGACAGAGGAGGGTATGGCTACACCTTC
TRBV7-2	NA	TRBJ2-5	NA	CASSLHRAGETQYF	TGTGCCAGCAGCTTACATCGGGCAGGAGAGACCCAGTACTTC
TRBV19	few	TRBJ1-2	NA	CAIKRDNNYGYTF	TGTGCCATTAAGCGGGACAATAACTATGGCTACACCTTC
TRBV5-8	NA	TRBJ2-5	TRBD1	CASRATGEETQYF	TGTGCCAGCAGGGCGACAGGGGAAGAGACCCAGTACTTC
TRBV18	once	TRBJ2-6	TRBD2	CASSRGGPGSGANVLTF	TGTGCCAGCTCCCGGGGGGGTCCGGGCTCTGGGGCCAACGTCCTGACTTTC
TRBV5-6	NA	TRBJ2-2	TRBD1	CASSSDRENTGELFF	TGTGCCAGCAGCTCCGACAGGGAGAACACCGGGGAGCTGTTTTTT
TRBV29-1	NA	TRBJ1-6	TRBD1	CSAIQGPGSPLHF	TGCAGCGCCATACAGGGGCCTGGATCACCCCTCCACTTT
TRBV29-1	NA	TRBJ2-5	NA	CSVEVVGRVEETQYF	TGCAGCGTTGAAGTGGTGGGCAGGGTGGAAGAGACCCAGTACTTC
TRBV12-2	once	TRBJ1-5	NA	CASRSRGKNQPQHF	TGTGCAAGTCGCTCCAGGGGTAAGAATCAGCCCCAGCATTTT
TRBV14	once	TRBJ2-6	TRBD1	CASSLITGAGEGANVLTF	TGTGCCAGCAGCCTAATTACAGGGGCTGGTGAAGGGGCCAACGTCCTGACTTTC
TRBV13	NA	TRBJ2-1	TRBD1	CASSPGGWALSEQFF	TGTGCCAGCAGCCCAGGGGGCTGGGCTCTAAGTGAGCAGTTCTTC
TRBV7-9	NA	TRBJ2-3	NA	CASSPSLGSTDTQYF	TGTGCCAGCAGCCCTAGTCTGGGGAGCACAGATACGCAGTATTTT
TRBV5-6	NA	TRBJ1-4	NA	CASSPFEGEKLFF	TGTGCCAGCAGCCCCTTCGAGGGAGAAAAACTGTTTTTT
TRBV11-2	NA	TRBJ1-4	NA	CASSLGAGHEKLFF	TGTGCCAGCAGCTTAGGGGCAGGCCACGAAAAACTGTTTTTT
TRBV2	NA	TRBJ1-5	TRBD1	CASTGTGTGPQHF	TGTGCCAGCACGGGGACAGGGACGGGCCCCCAGCATTTT
TRBV4-3	NA	TRBJ1-2	NA	CASSQDLGGYGYTF	TGCGCCAGCAGCCAAGACTTAGGGGGCTATGGCTACACCTTC
TRBV4-1	NA	TRBJ2-7	TRBD1	CASSDRDSNYEQYF	TGCGCCAGCAGCGACCGGGACAGTAACTACGAGCAGTACTTC
TRBV10-3	NA	TRBJ1-5	NA	CAISDMWDSNQPQHF	TGTGCCATCAGTGATATGTGGGATAGCAATCAGCCCCAGCATTTT
TRBV7-6	NA	TRBJ1-2	NA	CASSLEIWGGHGGYTF	TGTGCCAGCAGCTTAGAAATTTGGGGGGGACATGGTGGCTACACCTTC
TRBV5-6	NA	TRBJ2-1	NA	CASSMGLSSYNEQFF	TGTGCCAGCAGCATGGGACTTAGCTCCTACAATGAGCAGTTCTTC
TRBV7-2	NA	TRBJ1-2	NA	CASSFDREGYGYTF	TGTGCCAGCAGCTTCGATAGGGAAGGGTATGGCTACACCTTC
TRBV29-1	NA	TRBJ1-2	NA	CSVDDQVMSPNYGYTF	TGCAGCGTTGATGACCAGGTGATGAGCCCTAACTATGGCTACACCTTC
TRBV6-5	once	TRBJ1-5	NA	CASSYVSGSNQPQHF	TGTGCCAGCAGTTACGTGAGCGGGAGCAATCAGCCCCAGCATTTT
TRBV19	NA	TRBJ1-6	NA	CASSIRTGRKNKLHF	TGTGCCAGTAGTATCCGAACGGGACGGAAAAATAAACTCCACTTT
TRBV19	NA	TRBJ2-2	TRBD1	CASKAGTGNTGELFF	TGTGCCAGTAAAGCCGGGACAGGGAATACCGGGGAGCTGTTTTTT
TRBV5-4	NA	TRBJ1-5	NA	CASSKDGRKYSNQPQHF	TGTGCCAGCAGCAAAGACGGACGGAAATATAGCAATCAGCCCCAGCATTTT
TRBV4-1	many	TRBJ1-2	NA	CASRPTGLYGYTF	TGCGCCAGCAGGCCAACAGGATTGTATGGCTACACCTTC
TRBV10-3	NA	TRBJ1-6	TRBD1	CAITTGYGSPLHF	TGTGCCATCACGACAGGGTACGGTTCACCCCTCCACTTT
TRBV11-3	once	TRBJ2-3	TRBD1	CAAGDRASDTQYF	TGTGCAGCAGGGGACAGGGCTTCAGATACGCAGTATTTT
TRBV7-9	NA	TRBJ1-5	NA	CASSSGVGDQPQHF	TGTGCCAGCAGCTCTGGAGTTGGGGATCAGCCCCAGCATTTT
TRBV5-1	NA	TRBJ2-1	NA	CASSSDSPLNEQFF	TGCGCCAGCAGCTCGGACTCTCCCCTCAATGAGCAGTTCTTC
TRBV15	NA	TRBJ2-5	TRBD2	CATSLAGDFMQETQYF	TGTGCCACCAGCCTAGCGGGGGATTTTATGCAAGAGACCCAGTACTTC
TRBV9	NA	TRBJ1-2	TRBD1	CASSVGDRGHGYTF	TGTGCCAGCAGCGTAGGAGACAGGGGGCATGGCTACACCTTC
TRBV11-2	few	TRBJ1-2	NA	CASSQARGYGYTF	TGTGCCAGCAGCCAGGCTCGAGGATATGGCTACACCTTC
TRBV6-1	NA	TRBJ2-7	TRBD2	CASRGGAFYEQYF	TGTGCCAGCCGCGGGGGGGCCTTCTACGAGCAGTACTTC
TRBV7-2	NA	TRBJ2-1	NA	CASSLWVGPPNEQFF	TGTGCCAGCAGCTTATGGGTAGGGCCCCCCAATGAGCAGTTCTTC
TRBV4-3	NA	TRBJ1-6	NA	CASSQDGRAGLHF	TGCGCCAGCAGCCAAGACGGCAGGGCGGGCCTCCACTTT
TRBV30	NA	TRBJ2-7	NA	CAWSPGFEQYF	TGTGCCTGGAGTCCAGGATTCGAGCAGTACTTC
TRBV27	few	TRBJ1-5	NA	CASSPEPYSNQPQHF	TGTGCCAGCAGCCCAGAGCCCTATAGCAATCAGCCCCAGCATTTT
TRBV10-3	NA	TRBJ2-1	TRBD1	CAIRRTGGNEQFF	TGTGCCATCAGGCGGACAGGGGGCAATGAGCAGTTCTTC
TRBV6-1	NA	TRBJ1-1	NA	CASGAIMNTEAFF	TGTGCCAGCGGCGCCATTATGAACACTGAAGCTTTCTTT
TRBV6-1	NA	TRBJ1-5	NA	CASSDSRQLSNQPQHF	TGTGCCAGCAGTGATAGTCGGCAGCTAAGCAATCAGCCCCAGCATTTT
TRBV28	NA	TRBJ2-7	TRBD1	CASISGQGTGEQYF	TGTGCCAGCATATCCGGACAGGGGACAGGCGAGCAGTACTTC